This T cell receptor (beta chain) is drawn from a study of T cells in Graves' hyperthyroidism and ophthalmopathy. Overall study findings and caveats: Ophthalmopathy and stable hyperthyroidism were separated by a 13 V-J model.

Germline loops: CDR1 LNHDA, CDR2 SQIVND (reference sequence). This CDR3 region has 17 residues. V shed 0 bases and J shed 7 bases, with 21 bases lying between them. Amplification yielded TCR beta CDR3 regions, with RNA transcripts as the source. First-round RT-PCR of the TCR CDR3 relied on the HTBI primer set. Using its own MiXCR run on the multiplex PCR reads, TCRdb lists one record per CDR3 protein. Of over 350,000 distinct CDR3 sequences listed, around 15% are singletons. Only a few counts were recorded for this clonotype. Its antigen is still unknown. The source is a middle-aged man with Graves' ophthalmopathy. The genes are TRBV19 and TRBJ1-2; D unclear. Sequences were obtained from blood. The CDR3 DNA follows: TGTGCCAGTAGTATAGATCAAGAGGGAAAGGTTTACCTTGGCTACACCTTC. Translated: CASSIDQEGKVYLGYTF.